This TCR beta chain emerged from a study of cytomegalovirus exposure and HLA in healthy donors. Study at large: A prior study identified roughly 110 million unique TCR beta sequences from 180 million or so T cells.

A note on this clone: The antigen remains undetermined.

Whole-study findings and limits: Later on, an analysis found that several of the most significant clusters appeared to be linked to common viral pathogens, which included parvovirus B19. TRBV6-2, TRBV6-3 and some other V segments were unresolvable in 87-base-pair reads.

V was pared by 6 bases and J by 4 bases, with 15 bases between. In germline, CDR1 is SGHVS, CDR2 FNYEAQ. CDR3 size: 14 residues. The study ran its PCR with 60 Vbeta and 13 Jbeta primers. The data were produced by immunoSEQ multiplex PCR, yet TCRdb's version contains in-frame clones alone and is incomplete. The sample includes roughly 71,000 clones, approximately 60% seen only once; the top ten take around 2.8%. V is TRBV7-6 and J is TRBJ1-2; D may be TRBD1 (5 bases). This sequence was found in a man aged 25-45 years in good health and CMV-seronegative. What was sequenced was PBMCs. CDR3 amino acids: CASRKGPGGYGYTF. CDR3 nucleotide sequence: TGTGCCAGCAGGAAGGGACCGGGAGGCTATGGCTACACCTTC.